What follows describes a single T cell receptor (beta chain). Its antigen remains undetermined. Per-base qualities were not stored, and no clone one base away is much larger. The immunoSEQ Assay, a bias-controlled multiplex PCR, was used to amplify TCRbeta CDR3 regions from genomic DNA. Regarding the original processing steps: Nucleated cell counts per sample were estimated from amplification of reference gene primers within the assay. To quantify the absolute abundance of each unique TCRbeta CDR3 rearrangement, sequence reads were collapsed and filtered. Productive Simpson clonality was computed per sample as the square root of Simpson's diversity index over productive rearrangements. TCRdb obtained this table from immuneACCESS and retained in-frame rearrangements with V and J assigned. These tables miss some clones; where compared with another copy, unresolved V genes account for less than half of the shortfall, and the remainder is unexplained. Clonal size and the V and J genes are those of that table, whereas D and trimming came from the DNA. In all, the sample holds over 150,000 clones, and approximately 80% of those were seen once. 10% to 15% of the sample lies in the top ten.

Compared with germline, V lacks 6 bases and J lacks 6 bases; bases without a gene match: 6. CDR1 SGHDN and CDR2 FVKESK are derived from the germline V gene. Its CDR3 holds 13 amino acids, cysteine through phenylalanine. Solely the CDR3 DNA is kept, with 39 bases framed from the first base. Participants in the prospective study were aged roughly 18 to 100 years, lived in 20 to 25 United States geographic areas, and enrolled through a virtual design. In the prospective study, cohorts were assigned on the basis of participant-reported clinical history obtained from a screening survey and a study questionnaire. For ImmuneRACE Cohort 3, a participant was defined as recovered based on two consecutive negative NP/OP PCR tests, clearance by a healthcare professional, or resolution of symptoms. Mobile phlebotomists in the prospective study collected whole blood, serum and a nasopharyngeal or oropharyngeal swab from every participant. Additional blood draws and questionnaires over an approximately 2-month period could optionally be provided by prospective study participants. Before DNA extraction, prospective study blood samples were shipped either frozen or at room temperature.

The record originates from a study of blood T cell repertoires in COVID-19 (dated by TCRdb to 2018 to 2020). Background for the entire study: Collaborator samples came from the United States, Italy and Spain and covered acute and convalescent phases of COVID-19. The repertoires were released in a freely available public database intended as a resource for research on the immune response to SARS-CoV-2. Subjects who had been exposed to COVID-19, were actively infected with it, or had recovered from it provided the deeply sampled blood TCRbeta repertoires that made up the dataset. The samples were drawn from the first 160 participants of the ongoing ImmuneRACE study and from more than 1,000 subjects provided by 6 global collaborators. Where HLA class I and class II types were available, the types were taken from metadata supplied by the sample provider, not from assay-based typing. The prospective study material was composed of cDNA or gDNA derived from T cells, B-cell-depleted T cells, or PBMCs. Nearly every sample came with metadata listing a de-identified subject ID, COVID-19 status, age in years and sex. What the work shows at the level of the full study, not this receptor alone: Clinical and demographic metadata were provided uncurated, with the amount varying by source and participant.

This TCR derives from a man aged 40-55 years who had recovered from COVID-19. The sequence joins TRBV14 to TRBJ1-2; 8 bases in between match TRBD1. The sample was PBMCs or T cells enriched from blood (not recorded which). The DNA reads TGTGCCAGCAGTTACAGGGGGGCCCATGGCTACACCTTC. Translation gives CASSYRGAHGYTF.